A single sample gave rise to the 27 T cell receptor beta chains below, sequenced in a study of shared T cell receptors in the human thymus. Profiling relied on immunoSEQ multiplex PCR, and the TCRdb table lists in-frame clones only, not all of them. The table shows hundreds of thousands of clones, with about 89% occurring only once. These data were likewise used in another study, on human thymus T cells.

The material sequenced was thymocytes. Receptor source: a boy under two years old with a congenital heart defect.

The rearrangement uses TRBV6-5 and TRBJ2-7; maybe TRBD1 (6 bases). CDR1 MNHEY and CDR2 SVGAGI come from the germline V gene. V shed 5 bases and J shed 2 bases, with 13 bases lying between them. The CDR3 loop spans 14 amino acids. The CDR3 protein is CASSNRDNPYEQYF. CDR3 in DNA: TGTGCCAGCAGTAACCGGGACAATCCCTACGAGCAGTACTTC.

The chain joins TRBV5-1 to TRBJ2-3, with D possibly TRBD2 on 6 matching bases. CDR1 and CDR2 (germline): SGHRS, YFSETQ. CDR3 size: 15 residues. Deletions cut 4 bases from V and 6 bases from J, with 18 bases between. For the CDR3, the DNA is TGCGCCAGCAGCCACCCGACTAGTGTTTCTGATACGCAGTATTTT. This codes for CASSHPTSVSDTQYF.

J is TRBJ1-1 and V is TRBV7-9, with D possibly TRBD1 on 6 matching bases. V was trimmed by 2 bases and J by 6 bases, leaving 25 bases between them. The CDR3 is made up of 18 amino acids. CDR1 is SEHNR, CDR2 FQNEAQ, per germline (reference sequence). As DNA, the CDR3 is TGTGCCAGCAGCTTATCCCCCCTTCCTTCGACAGGAGGCTCTGAAGCTTTCTTT. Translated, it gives CASSLSPLPSTGGSEAFF.

The CDR3 region has the DNA TGTGCCAGCAGCCAAGACCCCCTTCCGGGTACGATGTGTGAGCAGTACTTC. It encodes CASSQDPLPGTMCEQYF. The chain uses TRBV14 and TRBJ2-7; D ambiguous. V gave up 0 bases and J gave up 7 bases, with 22 bases separating them. CDR1 is SGHDN and CDR2 is FVKESK in the germline V gene. The CDR3 runs to 17 residues.

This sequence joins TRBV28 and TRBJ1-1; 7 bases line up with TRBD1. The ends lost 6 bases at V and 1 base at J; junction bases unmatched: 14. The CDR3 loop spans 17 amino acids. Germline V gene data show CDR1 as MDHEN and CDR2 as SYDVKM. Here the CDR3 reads CASSTTNGQVTNTEAFF. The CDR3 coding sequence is TGTGCCAGCAGCACAACAAATGGACAGGTGACGAACACTGAAGCTTTCTTT.

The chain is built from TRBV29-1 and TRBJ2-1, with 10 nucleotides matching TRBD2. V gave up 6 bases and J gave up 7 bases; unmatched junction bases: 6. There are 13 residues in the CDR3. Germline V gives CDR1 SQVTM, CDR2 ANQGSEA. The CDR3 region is CSVAGGPLNEQFF. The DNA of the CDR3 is TGCAGCGTAGCGGGAGGGCCGTTGAATGAGCAGTTCTTC.

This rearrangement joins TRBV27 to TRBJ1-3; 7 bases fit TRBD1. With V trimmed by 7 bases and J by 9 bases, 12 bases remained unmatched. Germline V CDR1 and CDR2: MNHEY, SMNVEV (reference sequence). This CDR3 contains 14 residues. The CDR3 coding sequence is TGTGCCAGCATCCCGACAGGGCAAGGCGGCACCATATATTTT. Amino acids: CASIPTGQGGTIYF.

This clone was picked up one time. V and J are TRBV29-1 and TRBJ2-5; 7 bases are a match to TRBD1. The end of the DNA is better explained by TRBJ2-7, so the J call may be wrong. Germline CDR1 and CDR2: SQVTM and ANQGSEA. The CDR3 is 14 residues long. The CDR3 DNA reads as TGCAGCGTTGCTAGTCGTCCAGGGGGCTACGAGCAGTACTTC. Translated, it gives CSVASRPGGYEQYF.

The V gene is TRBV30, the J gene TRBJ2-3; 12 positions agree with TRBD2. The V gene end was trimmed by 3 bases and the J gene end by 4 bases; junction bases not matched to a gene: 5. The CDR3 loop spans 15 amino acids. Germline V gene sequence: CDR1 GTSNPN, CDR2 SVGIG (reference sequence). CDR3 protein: CAWRGLAGGADTQYF. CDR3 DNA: TGTGCCTGGAGGGGCCTAGCGGGAGGGGCAGATACGCAGTATTTT.

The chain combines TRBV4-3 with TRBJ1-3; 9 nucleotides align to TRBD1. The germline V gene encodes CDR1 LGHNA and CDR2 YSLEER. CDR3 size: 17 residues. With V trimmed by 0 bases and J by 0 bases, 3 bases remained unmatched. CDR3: CASSQDGDRASGNTIYF. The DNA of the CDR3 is TGCGCCAGCAGCCAAGATGGGGACAGGGCCTCTGGAAACACCATATATTTT.

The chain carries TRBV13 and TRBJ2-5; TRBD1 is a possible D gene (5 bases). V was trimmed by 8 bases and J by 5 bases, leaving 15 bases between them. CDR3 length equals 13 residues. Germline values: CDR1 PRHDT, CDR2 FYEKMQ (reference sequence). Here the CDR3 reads CASSVLGAETQYF. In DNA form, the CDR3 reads TGTGCCAGCTCGGTATTAGGGGCGGAGACCCAGTACTTC.

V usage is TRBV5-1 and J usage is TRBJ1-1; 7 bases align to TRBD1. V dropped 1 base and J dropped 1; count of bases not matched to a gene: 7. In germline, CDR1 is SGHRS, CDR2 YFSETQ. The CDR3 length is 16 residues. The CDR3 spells CASSLTGQFGNTEAFF. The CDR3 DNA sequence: TGCGCCAGCAGCTTGACGGGACAGTTCGGGAACACTGAAGCTTTCTTT.

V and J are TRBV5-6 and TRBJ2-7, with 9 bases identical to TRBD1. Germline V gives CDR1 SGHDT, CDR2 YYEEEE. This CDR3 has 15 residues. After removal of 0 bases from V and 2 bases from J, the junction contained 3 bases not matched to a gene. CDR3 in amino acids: CASSLGDREPYEQYF. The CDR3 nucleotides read TGTGCCAGCAGCTTGGGGGACAGGGAGCCCTACGAGCAGTACTTC.

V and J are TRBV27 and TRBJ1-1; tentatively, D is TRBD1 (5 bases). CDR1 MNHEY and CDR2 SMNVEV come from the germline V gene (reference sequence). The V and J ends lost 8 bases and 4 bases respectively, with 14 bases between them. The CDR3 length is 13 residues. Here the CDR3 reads CASVGPRATEAFF. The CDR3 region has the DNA TGTGCCAGCGTGGGCCCCAGGGCCACTGAAGCTTTCTTT.

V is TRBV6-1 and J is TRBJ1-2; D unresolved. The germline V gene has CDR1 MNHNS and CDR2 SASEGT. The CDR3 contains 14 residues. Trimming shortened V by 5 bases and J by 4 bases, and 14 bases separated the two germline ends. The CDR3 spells CASSTRGLIYGYTF. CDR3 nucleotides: TGTGCCAGCAGTACCCGAGGATTAATCTATGGCTACACCTTC.

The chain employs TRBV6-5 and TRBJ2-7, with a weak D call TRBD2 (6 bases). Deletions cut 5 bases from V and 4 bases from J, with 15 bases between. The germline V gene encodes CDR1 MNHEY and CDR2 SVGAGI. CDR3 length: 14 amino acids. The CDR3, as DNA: TGTGCCAGCAGTCGGCGGGGCGGGTATTACGAGCAGTACTTC. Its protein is CASSRRGGYYEQYF.

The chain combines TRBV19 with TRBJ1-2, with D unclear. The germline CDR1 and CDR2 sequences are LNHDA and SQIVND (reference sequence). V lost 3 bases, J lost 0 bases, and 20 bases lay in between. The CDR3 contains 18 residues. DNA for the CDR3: TGTGCCAGTAGTATTTCTCCCGATAGCCTACCATCTAACTATGGCTACACCTTC. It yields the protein CASSISPDSLPSNYGYTF.

In nucleotides, the CDR3 is TGCGCCAGCAGCCAAGGGTATAGTAACTACGAGCAGTACTTC. This codes for CASSQGYSNYEQYF. The chain combines TRBV4-1 with TRBJ2-7; D remains unclear. Trimming cost V 1 base and J 3 bases, with 10 bases left between them. The CDR3 covers 14 residues. The germline V gene has CDR1 MGHRA and CDR2 YSYEKL.

As DNA, the CDR3 is TGCGCCAGCAGCCAAGATTCATTGTCGGAGGGCTACACCTTC. Its protein is CASSQDSLSEGYTF. V and J are TRBV4-1 and TRBJ1-2, with no clear D. The CDR3 covers 14 residues. Germline CDR1 and CDR2: MGHRA and YSYEKL. The ends were cut back, 0 bases at V and 8 bases at J, with 13 bases in the middle.

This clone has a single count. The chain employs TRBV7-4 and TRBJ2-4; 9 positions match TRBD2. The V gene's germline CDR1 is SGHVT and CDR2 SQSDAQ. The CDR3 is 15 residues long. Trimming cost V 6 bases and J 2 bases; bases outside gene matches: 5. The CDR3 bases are TGTGCCAGCAGTCATAGCGGGAGACCCAAAAACATTCAGTACTTC. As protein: CASSHSGRPKNIQYF.

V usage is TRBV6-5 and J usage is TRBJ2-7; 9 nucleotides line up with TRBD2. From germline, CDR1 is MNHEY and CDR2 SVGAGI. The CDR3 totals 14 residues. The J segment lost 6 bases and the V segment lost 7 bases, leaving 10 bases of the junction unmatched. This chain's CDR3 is CASIDSGGQGEQYF. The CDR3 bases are TGTGCCAGCATCGATAGCGGGGGCCAGGGCGAGCAGTACTTC.

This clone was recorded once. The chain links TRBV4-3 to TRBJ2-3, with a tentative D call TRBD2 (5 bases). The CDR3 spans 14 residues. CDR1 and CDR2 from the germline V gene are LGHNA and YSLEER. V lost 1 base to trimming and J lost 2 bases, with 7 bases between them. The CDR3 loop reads CASSQAGSTDTQYF. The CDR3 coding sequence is TGCGCCAGCAGCCAAGCGGGGTCCACAGATACGCAGTATTTT.

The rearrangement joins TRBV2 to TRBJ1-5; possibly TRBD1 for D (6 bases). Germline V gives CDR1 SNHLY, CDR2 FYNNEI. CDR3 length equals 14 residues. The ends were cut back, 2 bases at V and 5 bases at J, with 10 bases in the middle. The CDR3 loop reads CASSESGVDQPQHF. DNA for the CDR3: TGTGCCAGCAGTGAATCAGGGGTGGATCAGCCCCAGCATTTT.

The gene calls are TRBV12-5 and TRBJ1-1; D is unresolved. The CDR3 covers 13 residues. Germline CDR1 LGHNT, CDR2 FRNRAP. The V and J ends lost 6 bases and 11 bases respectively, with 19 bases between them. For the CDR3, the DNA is TGTGCTAGTGGGGAAGCTGACCGGAGTGAGGCTTTCTTT. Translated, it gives CASGEADRSEAFF.

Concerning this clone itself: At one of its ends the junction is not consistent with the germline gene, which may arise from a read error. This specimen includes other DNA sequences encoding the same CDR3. The CDR3 loop is CASGRGGDNSPLHF. In DNA form, the CDR3 reads TGTGCCAGCGGTCGAGGAGGGGATAATTCCCCCCTCCACTTT. J is TRBJ1-6 and V is TRBV9; weak D call: TRBD1 (5 bases). Germline V lookup: CDR1 SGDLS, CDR2 YYNGEE. CDR3 size: 14 residues. The full variable domain, its missing parts supplied by reference TRBV9 and TRBJ1-6, is DSGVTQTPKHLITATGQRVTLRCSPRSGDLSVYWYQQSLDQGLQFLIQYYNGEERAKGNILERFSAQQFPDLHSELNLSSLELGDSALYFCASGRGGDNSPLHFGNGTRLTVT.

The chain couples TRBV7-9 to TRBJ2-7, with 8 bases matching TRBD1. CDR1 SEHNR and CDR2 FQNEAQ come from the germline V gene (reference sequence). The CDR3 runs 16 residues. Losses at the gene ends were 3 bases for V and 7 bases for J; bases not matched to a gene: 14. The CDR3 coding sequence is TGTGCCAGCAGCTTCCCAGGGCAGGGGGCTAAAGGGGAGCAGTACTTC. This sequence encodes CASSFPGQGAKGEQYF.

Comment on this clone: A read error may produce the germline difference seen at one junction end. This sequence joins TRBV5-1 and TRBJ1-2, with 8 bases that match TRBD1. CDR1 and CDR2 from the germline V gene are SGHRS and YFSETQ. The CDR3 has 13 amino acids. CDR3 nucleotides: TGCGCCAGCAGCTTGAGGACAGGGAACGGCTACCCCTTC. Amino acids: CASSLRTGNGYPF.